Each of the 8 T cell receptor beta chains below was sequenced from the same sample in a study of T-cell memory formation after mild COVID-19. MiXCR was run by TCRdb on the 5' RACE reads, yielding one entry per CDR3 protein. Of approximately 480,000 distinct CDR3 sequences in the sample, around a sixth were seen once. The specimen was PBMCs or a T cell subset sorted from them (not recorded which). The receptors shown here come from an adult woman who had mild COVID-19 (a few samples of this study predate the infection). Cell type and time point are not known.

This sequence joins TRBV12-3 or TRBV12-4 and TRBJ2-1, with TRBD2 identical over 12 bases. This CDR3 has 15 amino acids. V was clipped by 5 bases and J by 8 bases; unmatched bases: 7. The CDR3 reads CASSRTSGGIYEQFF. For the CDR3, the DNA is TGTGCCAGCAGTCGAACTAGCGGGGGGATCTATGAGCAGTTCTTC.

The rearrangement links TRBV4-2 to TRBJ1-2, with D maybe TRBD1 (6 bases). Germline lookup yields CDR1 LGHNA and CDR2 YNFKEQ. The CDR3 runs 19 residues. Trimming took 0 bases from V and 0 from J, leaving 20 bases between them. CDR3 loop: CASSQDLGTLLTTNYGYTF. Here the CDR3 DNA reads TGTGCCAGCAGCCAAGATCTAGGGACACTGCTCACTACTAACTATGGCTACACCTTC.

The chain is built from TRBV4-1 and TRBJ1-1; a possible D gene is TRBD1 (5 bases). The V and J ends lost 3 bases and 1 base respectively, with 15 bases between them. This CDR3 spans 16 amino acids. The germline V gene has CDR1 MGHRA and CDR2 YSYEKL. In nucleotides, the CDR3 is TGCGCCAGCAGCCACCCTACTGACCAGGGGAACACTGAAGCTTTCTTT. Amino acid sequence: CASSHPTDQGNTEAFF.

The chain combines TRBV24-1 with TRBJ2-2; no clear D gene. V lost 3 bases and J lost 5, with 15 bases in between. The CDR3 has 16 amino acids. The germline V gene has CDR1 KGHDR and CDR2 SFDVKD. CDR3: CATSDLSGKITGELFF. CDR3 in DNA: TGTGCCACCAGTGATCTGAGTGGGAAAATTACCGGGGAGCTGTTTTTT.

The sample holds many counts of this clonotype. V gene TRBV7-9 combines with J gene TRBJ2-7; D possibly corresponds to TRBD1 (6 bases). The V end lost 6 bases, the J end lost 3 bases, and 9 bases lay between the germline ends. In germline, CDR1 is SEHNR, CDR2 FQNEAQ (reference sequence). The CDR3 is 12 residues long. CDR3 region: CASSQGIYEQYF. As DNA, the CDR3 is TGTGCCAGCAGTCAGGGGATCTACGAGCAGTACTTC. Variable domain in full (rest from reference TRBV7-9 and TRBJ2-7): DTGVSQNPRHKITKRGQNVTFRCDPISEHNRLYWYRQTLGQGPEFLTYFQNEAQLEKSRLLSDRFSAERPKGSFSTLEIQRTEQGDSAMYLCASSQGIYEQYFGPGTRLTVT.

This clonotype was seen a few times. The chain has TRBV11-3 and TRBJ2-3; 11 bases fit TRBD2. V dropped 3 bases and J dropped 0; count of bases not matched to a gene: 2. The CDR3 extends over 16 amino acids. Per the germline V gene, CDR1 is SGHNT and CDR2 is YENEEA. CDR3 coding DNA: TGTGCCAGCAGCTTCAGACTAGCGGGGAGCACAGATACGCAGTATTTT. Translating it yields CASSFRLAGSTDTQYF.

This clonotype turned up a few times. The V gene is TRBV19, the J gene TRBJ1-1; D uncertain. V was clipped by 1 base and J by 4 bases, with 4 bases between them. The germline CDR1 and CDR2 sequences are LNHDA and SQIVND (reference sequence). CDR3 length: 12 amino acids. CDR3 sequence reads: CASSIGLTEAFF. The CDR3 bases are TGTGCCAGTAGTATAGGCCTCACTGAAGCTTTCTTT.

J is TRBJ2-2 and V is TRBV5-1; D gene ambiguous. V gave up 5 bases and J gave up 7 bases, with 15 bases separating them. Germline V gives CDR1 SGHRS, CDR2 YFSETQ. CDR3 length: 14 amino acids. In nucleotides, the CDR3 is TGCGCCAGCAGGTTAGAGTGGAAGGACGGGGAGCTGTTTTTT. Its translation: CASRLEWKDGELFF.